Presented here are 20 T cell receptor beta chains from one specimen sequenced in a study of T cells expressing NK-cell markers. TCRdb re-called the 5' RACE reads, yielding one record per CDR3 amino acid sequence without DNA. This sample's table reports some 150,000 distinct CDR3 sequences. Sequencing input: blood T cells: a sorted CD56 or NKG2C T cell subset, CD4+ or CD8+ T cells, or bulk PBMC T cells (not recorded which). These receptors all stem from a man aged 18 to 30 in good health.

The chain employs TRBV6-5 and TRBJ2-7; TCRdb reports TRBD2, a call that lacks DNA to check it against. CDR1 MNHEY and CDR2 SVGAGI come from the germline V gene. The CDR3 is 16 residues long. CDR3: CASSLTSGRAAYEQYF.

The rearrangement uses TRBV12-3 or TRBV12-4 and TRBJ2-1. This CDR3 contains 13 residues. CDR3 protein: CASSTALVNEQFF.

The chain uses TRBV4-2 and TRBJ2-1; TCRdb reports TRBD2, a call that lacks DNA to check it against. Germline V gene sequence: CDR1 LGHNA, CDR2 YNFKEQ. This CDR3 comprises 13 residues. CDR3 residues: CASSQARYNEQFF.

This chain uses TRBV7-9 with TRBJ2-7. This CDR3 is built from 13 residues. The germline gives CDR1 SEHNR, CDR2 FQNEAQ (reference sequence). The CDR3 loop is CASSFGTADEQYF.

The chain combines TRBV29-1 with TRBJ2-3. The CDR3 runs 12 residues. The germline CDR1 and CDR2 sequences are SQVTM and ANQGSEA. CDR3 region: CSAGVGADTQYF.

V gene TRBV27 combines with J gene TRBJ1-4; TCRdb outputs TRBD1, but without DNA this stays unchecked. This CDR3 is built from 15 residues. Germline V gene sequence: CDR1 MNHEY, CDR2 SMNVEV (reference sequence). The CDR3 reads CASSPGTGANEKLFF. The variable domain in full, completed from reference TRBV27 and TRBJ1-4, reads EAQVTQNPRYLITVTGKKLTVTCSQNMNHEYMSWYRQDPGLGLRQIYYSMNVEVTDKGDVPEGYKVSRKEKRNFPLILESPSPNQTSLYFCASSPGTGANEKLFFGSGTQLSVL.

CDR3 protein: CASITSGSGEQFF. The chain uses TRBV19 and TRBJ2-1; TCRdb's assignment of TRBD2 cannot be checked, as there is no DNA. This CDR3 is built from 13 residues. Germline assignment: CDR1 LNHDA and CDR2 SQIVND (reference sequence).

The chain links TRBV27 to TRBJ2-1. Looked up from germline, CDR1 is MNHEY and CDR2 is SMNVEV (reference sequence). The CDR3 covers 13 residues. The CDR3 region is CAISRSSYNEQFF.

The rearrangement uses TRBV5-6 and TRBJ2-3; TCRdb returns TRBD1, unconfirmable since there is no DNA. Germline V gene lookup returns CDR1 SGHDT and CDR2 YYEEEE. This CDR3 has 13 residues. The CDR3 sequence is CASSFYPGDTQYF.

The CDR3: CSVEYLGRDSGNTIYF. V is TRBV29-1 and J is TRBJ1-3. Looked up from germline, CDR1 is SQVTM and CDR2 is ANQGSEA. The CDR3 sequence is 16 residues long.

The rearrangement joins TRBV6-1 to TRBJ1-4. This CDR3 has 15 amino acids. The germline V gene encodes CDR1 MNHNS and CDR2 SASEGT. CDR3: CASSRGTSTNEKLFF.

V and J are TRBV4-2 and TRBJ2-7. The CDR3 contains 12 residues. Per the germline V gene, CDR1 is LGHNA and CDR2 is YNFKEQ. The CDR3 loop is CASSQAAYEQYF.

This chain joins TRBV5-6 and TRBJ2-4. The length of the CDR3 is 11 residues. Germline lookup yields CDR1 SGHDT and CDR2 YYEEEE. The CDR3 region is CASSCRYIQYF.

The chain carries TRBV11-2 and TRBJ2-1; TCRdb names TRBD2, which stays unverified in the absence of DNA. The germline CDR1 and CDR2 sequences are SGHAT and FQNNGV. This CDR3 is 15 amino acids long. The CDR3 sequence is CASRSSGGRNNEQFF.

The gene calls are TRBV29-1 and TRBJ1-4; the D call of TRBD1 rests on TCRdb alone, since no DNA is present to check it. This CDR3 is 15 amino acids long. Germline assignment: CDR1 SQVTM and CDR2 ANQGSEA. The CDR3 region is CSVDLGRGANEKLFF.

The V gene is TRBV12-3 or TRBV12-4, the J gene TRBJ2-1; TCRdb's assignment of TRBD2 cannot be checked, as there is no DNA. The CDR3 loop spans 15 amino acids. The CDR3 protein is CASSLDGTSNLEQFF.

This chain links TRBV20-1 with TRBJ2-3; TCRdb's D call of TRBD1 is untestable without DNA. This CDR3 is built from 16 residues. Germline CDR1 reads DFQATT; CDR2 reads SNEGSKA (reference sequence). The CDR3 sequence is CSAIPGTETSTDTQYF.

The chain recombines TRBV7-9 with TRBJ2-2; the TCRdb D gene call, TRBD1, has no DNA to confirm it. This CDR3 comprises 14 residues. Germline lookup yields CDR1 SEHNR and CDR2 FQNEAQ (reference sequence). CDR3 in amino acids: CASSAGQPGGELFF.

V usage is TRBV5-6 and J usage is TRBJ2-7; TCRdb indicates TRBD1, and absent DNA this call remains unverified. The CDR3 loop spans 14 amino acids. Germline values: CDR1 SGHDT, CDR2 YYEEEE. The CDR3 protein is CASSHGQGAREQYF.

The J gene is TRBJ2-1, the V gene TRBV7-9; with no DNA, the TCRdb D assignment of TRBD1 cannot be verified. The CDR3 contains 16 residues. CDR1 is SEHNR and CDR2 is FQNEAQ in the germline V gene (reference sequence). The CDR3 sequence is CASSLNWGGPIDEQFF.